This TCR beta chain was observed in a study of cytomegalovirus exposure and HLA in healthy donors. Measured with immunoSEQ multiplex PCR; TCRdb has only the in-frame clones, and not every one. Among fewer than 85,000 clones listed, around 94% were seen once. In regard to this clone: At one end the junction does not follow the germline gene, possibly because of a read error.

This CDR3 comprises 11 residues. CDR1 MNHNS and CDR2 SASEGT come from the germline V gene. The chain uses TRBV6-1 and TRBJ2-3, with 8 positions matching TRBD2. The receptor's source is a woman between 18 and 30 years old in good health and CMV-seronegative. The source material was PBMCs. The CDR3 region has the DNA TGTGCCAGCAGTGAGGAACCCGGGAGGGATTTT. Translation gives CASSEEPGRDF.